The rows below give T cell receptor beta chains drawn from one sample of a study of OX40 agonist ivuxolimab in advanced cancers. The protocol was immunoSEQ multiplex PCR, while the TCRdb copy is restricted to in-frame clones and leaves out a portion. The repertoire includes tens of thousands of clones, 81% of them detected once, and more than 3.5% sits in the top ten. Sequences were derived from CD4+ or CD8+ T cells sorted from blood, sampled in a trial of the OX40 agonist ivuxolimab. These receptors were taken from an adult with an advanced solid tumor such as melanoma, head and neck, liver or kidney cancer. Each CDR3 is given with its conserved first and last residue. The D gene is left open where the match is weak. Only some rows state a clone size, as once, few, many or a class for expanded clones.

J: TRBJ1-4; size: once; V: TRBV27; length: 14; D: .; DNA: TGTGCCAGCAGTTTCTCAGGGTATAATGAAAAACTGTTTTTT; CDR3: CASSFSGYNEKLFF
J: TRBJ2-7; size: few; V: TRBV5-6; length: 14; D: .; DNA: TGTGCCAGCAGCTTGGTGGCTTACCCCTACGAGCAGTACTTC; CDR3: CASSLVAYPYEQYF
J: TRBJ2-1; size: .; V: TRBV5-5; length: 11; D: .; DNA: TGTGCCAGCAGCTTGTACAATGAGCAGTTCTTC; CDR3: CASSLYNEQFF
J: TRBJ1-1; size: .; V: TRBV5-1; length: 14; D: TRBD1; DNA: TGCGCCAGCAGCCAACAGGGGAGGAACACTGAAGCTTTCTTT; CDR3: CASSQQGRNTEAFF
J: TRBJ1-1; size: .; V: TRBV4-2; length: 13; D: .; DNA: TGTGCCAGCAGCCAAGATTTCGCCACTGAAGCTTTCTTT; CDR3: CASSQDFATEAFF
J: TRBJ1-5; size: .; V: TRBV2; length: 13; D: TRBD1; DNA: TGTGCCAGCAGGACAGGGGGCTATCAGCCCCAGCATTTT; CDR3: CASRTGGYQPQHF
J: TRBJ2-3; size: .; V: TRBV19; length: 13; D: .; DNA: TGTGCCAGTGGGCAGGGCGCCACAGATACGCAGTATTTT; CDR3: CASGQGATDTQYF
J: TRBJ2-2; size: few; V: TRBV5-1; length: 14; D: .; DNA: TGCGCCAGCAGATTTGGACAGAACACCGGGGAGCTGTTTTTT; CDR3: CASRFGQNTGELFF
J: TRBJ2-2; size: .; V: TRBV7-9; length: 15; D: .; DNA: TGTGCCAGCAGCTTTCTAGCGACGAACACCGGGGAGCTGTTTTTT; CDR3: CASSFLATNTGELFF
J: TRBJ2-3; size: .; V: TRBV7-3; length: 16; D: TRBD1; DNA: TGTGCCAGCAGCTTATACGCACAGGGGGCGAAGGATACGCAGTATTTT; CDR3: CASSLYAQGAKDTQYF
J: TRBJ1-3; size: .; V: TRBV4-1; length: 15; D: .; DNA: TGCGCCAGCAGCCAAGACAGCCGCTCTGGAAACACCATATATTTT; CDR3: CASSQDSRSGNTIYF
J: TRBJ2-1; size: .; V: TRBV7-8; length: 17; D: TRBD2; DNA: TGTGCCAGCAGCTTACGCACTAGCGGGACGACCTACAATGAGCAGTTCTTC; CDR3: CASSLRTSGTTYNEQFF
J: TRBJ2-2; size: .; V: TRBV6-6; length: 13; D: .; DNA: TGTGCCAGCAGTTACAAGGAGACCGGGGAGCTGTTTTTT; CDR3: CASSYKETGELFF
J: TRBJ2-2; size: .; V: TRBV5-1; length: 11; D: .; DNA: TGCGCCAGCCTGGGATCCGGGGAGCTGTTTTTT; CDR3: CASLGSGELFF
J: TRBJ2-3; size: once; V: TRBV6-5; length: 13; D: .; DNA: TGTGCCAGCGCATTAGCGATTCCAGATACGCAGTATTTT; CDR3: CASALAIPDTQYF
J: TRBJ2-1; size: once; V: TRBV5-6; length: 13; D: .; DNA: TGTGCCAGCAGCTTGTGGGGCGGGAATGAGCAGTTCTTC; CDR3: CASSLWGGNEQFF
J: TRBJ2-7; size: .; V: TRBV6-5; length: 15; D: TRBD1; DNA: TGTGCCAGCAGTTACTCGGGACAGGGGGCCTACGAGCAGTACTTC; CDR3: CASSYSGQGAYEQYF
J: TRBJ1-5; size: .; V: TRBV5-6; length: 18; D: .; DNA: TGTGCCAGCAGCTCCTTAAAAAACGGACAGTCGGGCAATCAGCCCCAGCATTTT; CDR3: CASSSLKNGQSGNQPQHF
J: TRBJ1-2; size: .; V: TRBV7-9; length: 14; D: .; DNA: TGTGCCAGCAGGACCTCTACAGCTAACTATGGCTACACCTTC; CDR3: CASRTSTANYGYTF
J: TRBJ2-3; size: .; V: TRBV19; length: 14; D: .; DNA: TGTGCCAGTAGTGATGGTCCAGGGACAGATACGCAGTATTTT; CDR3: CASSDGPGTDTQYF
J: TRBJ1-3; size: .; V: TRBV19; length: 14; D: TRBD1; DNA: TGTGCCAGTCAAACACAGGGGGCTGGAAACACCATATATTTT; CDR3: CASQTQGAGNTIYF
J: TRBJ1-1; size: few; V: TRBV5-1; length: 14; D: .; DNA: TGCGCCAGCAGCTTGGAAGGGTGGGACACTGAAGCTTTCTTT; CDR3: CASSLEGWDTEAFF
J: TRBJ1-1; size: .; V: TRBV25-1; length: 13; D: .; DNA: TGTGCCAGCTCCCGGCTGGGGAACACTGAAGCTTTCTTT; CDR3: CASSRLGNTEAFF
J: TRBJ2-1; size: .; V: TRBV14; length: 14; D: TRBD2; DNA: TGTGCCAGCAGCGGGACTAGCGGGAGTGCTGAGCAGTTCTTC; CDR3: CASSGTSGSAEQFF
J: TRBJ2-2; size: .; V: TRBV9; length: 14; D: .; DNA: TGTGCCAGCAGCGTAGCGGGGAGGACCGGGGAGCTGTTTTTT; CDR3: CASSVAGRTGELFF
J: TRBJ2-7; size: .; V: TRBV7-9; length: 16; D: .; DNA: TGTGCCAGCAGCTTTGACGCAGTGCCTCCCAGAAACGAGCAGTACTTC; CDR3: CASSFDAVPPRNEQYF
J: TRBJ2-7; size: .; V: TRBV7-3; length: 15; D: .; DNA: TGTGCCAGCAGCTTAGGGCAGGCCCTCTCCTACGAGCAGTACTTC; CDR3: CASSLGQALSYEQYF